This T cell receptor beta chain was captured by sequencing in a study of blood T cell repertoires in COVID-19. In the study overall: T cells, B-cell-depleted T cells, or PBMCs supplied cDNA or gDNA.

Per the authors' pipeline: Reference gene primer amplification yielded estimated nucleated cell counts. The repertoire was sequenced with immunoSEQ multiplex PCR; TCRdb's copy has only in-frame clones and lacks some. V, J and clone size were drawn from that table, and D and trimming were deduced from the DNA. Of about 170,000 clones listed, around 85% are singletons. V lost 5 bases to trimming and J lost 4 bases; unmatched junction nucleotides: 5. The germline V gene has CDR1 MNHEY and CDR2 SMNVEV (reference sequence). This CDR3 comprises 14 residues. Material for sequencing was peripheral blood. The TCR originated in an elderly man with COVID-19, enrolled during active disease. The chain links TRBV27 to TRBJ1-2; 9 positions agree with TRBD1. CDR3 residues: CASSHGQGPYGYTF. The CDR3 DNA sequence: TGTGCCAGCAGTCATGGACAGGGGCCCTATGGCTACACCTTC.